The 16 T cell receptor beta chains below come from one sample, sequenced in a study of cytomegalovirus exposure and HLA in healthy donors. PCR involved 60 Vbeta and 13 Jbeta primers. The method was immunoSEQ multiplex PCR; TCRdb's version includes in-frame clones alone and lacks a portion of them. The data contain around 150,000 clones, roughly 75% of them singletons. The sequencing sample was made of PBMCs. These receptors were obtained from a man aged 18 to 35 in good health and CMV-seropositive.

The chain couples TRBV7-3 to TRBJ2-2, with TRBD2 matching 10 bases. Germline V gene data show CDR1 as SGHTA and CDR2 as FQGTGA. CDR3 length equals 17 residues. The V gene end was trimmed by 5 bases and the J gene end by 4 bases; junction bases not matched to a gene: 10. Here the CDR3 reads CASSPGLAGVVTGELFF. Here the CDR3 DNA reads TGTGCCAGCAGCCCTGGTCTAGCGGGAGTGGTCACCGGGGAGCTGTTTTTT.

The rearrangement uses TRBV5-4 and TRBJ2-2; 7 bases match TRBD2. J was trimmed by 3 bases and V by 4 bases; bases with no gene match: 6. Germline CDR1 reads SGHNT; CDR2 reads YYREEE (reference sequence). This CDR3 comprises 15 residues. DNA for the CDR3: TGTGCCAGCAGCAGTGGCGGGAGTGACACCGGGGAGCTGTTTTTT. This translates into CASSSGGSDTGELFF. The entire variable domain, with the rest obtained from reference TRBV5-4 and TRBJ2-2, is as follows: ETGVTQSPTHLIKTRGQQVTLRCSSQSGHNTVSWYQQALGQGPQFIFQYYREEENGRGNFPPRFSGLQFPNYSSELNVNALELDDSALYLCASSSGGSDTGELFFGEGSRLTVL.

The rearrangement links TRBV7-6 to TRBJ2-7; TRBD2 aligns across 9 bases. V shed 1 base and J 5 bases; nucleotides not matched to a gene: 9. Germline V gives CDR1 SGHVS, CDR2 FNYEAQ. CDR3 length: 16 amino acids. CDR3 DNA: TGTGCCAGCAGCTTAGGTTTTAGCGGGAGTCCCCACGAGCAGTACTTC. Translated, it gives CASSLGFSGSPHEQYF.

CDR3 amino acids: CASSSQHARTDTQYF. CDR3 nucleotides: TGTGCCAGCAGCTCTCAACATGCTCGCACAGATACGCAGTATTTT. This chain uses TRBV6-5 with TRBJ2-3, with no clear D. The CDR3 loop spans 15 amino acids. V was pared by 6 bases and J by 1 base, with 14 bases between. Germline CDR1 and CDR2: MNHEY and SVGAGI.

This clone turned up a few times. This probably arose from a read error, given a far larger clone one base away. Other DNA sequences in this specimen translate into the identical CDR3. The chain employs TRBV11-2 and TRBJ1-1, with unresolved D. The ends were cut back, 5 bases at V and 2 bases at J, with 6 bases in the middle. Looked up from germline, CDR1 is SGHAT and CDR2 is FQNNGV. This CDR3 region has 12 residues. CDR3 bases: TGTGCCAGCAGCCTAATAAACACTGAAGCTTTCTTT. Amino acids: CASSLINTEAFF.

This sequence joins TRBV7-2 and TRBJ1-6, with D perhaps matching TRBD1 (5 bases). CDR1 and CDR2 (germline): SGHTA, FQGNSA. The CDR3 covers 15 residues. Trimming left V 4 bases short and J 9 bases short, with 16 bases between. CDR3 sequence: CASSSSGAGRSPLHF. CDR3 nucleotide sequence: TGTGCCAGCAGCTCGAGTGGGGCAGGGCGTTCACCCCTCCACTTT.

The V gene is TRBV7-9, the J gene TRBJ2-7; a possible D gene is TRBD2 (6 bases). The CDR3 has 14 amino acids. Germline V gives CDR1 SEHNR, CDR2 FQNEAQ (reference sequence). The V gene lost 1 base and the J gene lost 5 bases, with 12 bases spanning the gap. CDR3 sequence reads: CASSLGLGEDEQYF. The DNA of the CDR3 is TGTGCCAGCAGCTTAGGGCTAGGGGAGGACGAGCAGTACTTC.

The chain joins TRBV6-6 to TRBJ1-5; 7 nucleotides match TRBD1. J lost 3 bases, V lost 7 bases, and 9 bases had no gene match. The CDR3 spans 15 residues. The V gene's germline CDR1 is MNHNY and CDR2 SVGAGI (reference sequence). The CDR3 nucleotides are TGTGCCAGCAACGTACCGGGACAGATCAATCAGCCCCAGCATTTT. It specifies CASNVPGQINQPQHF.

This rearrangement joins TRBV7-9 to TRBJ2-1; 11 bases map to TRBD1. This CDR3 contains 15 residues. After removal of 3 bases from V and 7 bases from J, the junction contained 5 bases not matched to a gene. From germline, CDR1 is SEHNR and CDR2 FQNEAQ (reference sequence). As DNA, the CDR3 is TGTGCCAGCAGCTTCGGACAGGGGGCTAAAAATGAGCAGTTCTTC. Its translation: CASSFGQGAKNEQFF.

The chain carries TRBV6-5 and TRBJ2-1; the D gene is possibly TRBD1 (5 bases). Germline CDR1 and CDR2: MNHEY and SVGAGI. Trimming shortened V by 2 bases and J by 3 bases, and 8 bases separated the two germline ends. The CDR3 loop spans 14 amino acids. The DNA of the CDR3 is TGTGCCAGCAGTTACCTCGACAGCTACAATGAGCAGTTCTTC. Residues: CASSYLDSYNEQFF.

The genes are TRBV7-9 and TRBJ2-1; the D gene is possibly TRBD2 (5 bases). Between the trimmed V and J ends, which lost 2 bases and 0 bases, there was a span of 5 bases. The CDR3 loop spans 14 amino acids. CDR1 and CDR2 (germline): SEHNR, FQNEAQ (reference sequence). CDR3 DNA: TGTGCCAGCAGCTTAAGCGGCTCCTACAATGAGCAGTTCTTC. Translated, it gives CASSLSGSYNEQFF. The whole variable domain, filled in from reference TRBV7-9 and TRBJ2-1, reads DTGVSQNPRHKITKRGQNVTFRCDPISEHNRLYWYRQTLGQGPEFLTYFQNEAQLEKSRLLSDRFSAERPKGSFSTLEIQRTEQGDSAMYLCASSLSGSYNEQFFGPGTRLTVL.

V usage is TRBV27 and J usage is TRBJ2-1; TRBD2 aligns across 11 bases. The CDR3 has 15 amino acids. The V gene's germline CDR1 is MNHEY and CDR2 SMNVEV (reference sequence). V lost 5 bases and J lost 9; bases outside the gene matches: 9. Here the CDR3 reads CASSATSGMFSEQFF. The CDR3 nucleotides are TGTGCCAGCAGTGCGACTAGCGGGATGTTTAGTGAGCAGTTCTTC.

The chain combines TRBV4-1 with TRBJ2-4; D unresolved. Germline V CDR1 and CDR2: MGHRA, YSYEKL. Trimming removed 4 bases at V and 5 bases at J, with 12 bases between. The CDR3 is made up of 14 amino acids. CDR3 residues: CASSPRFQENIQYF. For the CDR3, the DNA is TGCGCCAGCAGCCCCAGATTCCAAGAAAACATTCAGTACTTC.

The chain carries TRBV13 and TRBJ1-3; D not certain. The CDR3 loop spans 13 amino acids. Trimming took off 7 bases at V and 6 bases at J, with 13 bases between the two ends. The germline CDR1 and CDR2 sequences are PRHDT and FYEKMQ (reference sequence). The CDR3 reads CASTEGEVNTIYF. The CDR3, as DNA: TGTGCCAGCACAGAGGGAGAAGTAAACACCATATATTTT. Using reference TRBV13 and TRBJ1-3 for the parts outside the CDR3, the full variable domain is AAGVIQSPRHLIKEKRETATLKCYPIPRHDTVYWYQQGPGQDPQFLISFYEKMQSDKGSIPDRFSAQQFSDYHSELNMSSLELGDSALYFCASTEGEVNTIYFGEGSWLTVV.

The chain is built from TRBV28 and TRBJ2-4; possible D gene TRBD2, 6 bases. This CDR3 is built from 16 residues. Germline V gives CDR1 MDHEN, CDR2 SYDVKM. Trimming removed 5 bases from V and 1 base from J, with 15 bases in between. This chain's CDR3 is CASSAVWGVAKNIQYF. Written as DNA, the CDR3 is TGTGCCAGCAGTGCCGTTTGGGGGGTGGCCAAAAACATTCAGTACTTC.

V gene TRBV9 combines with J gene TRBJ2-7; 7 bases align to TRBD1. Germline assignment: CDR1 SGDLS and CDR2 YYNGEE. Unmatched junction bases numbered 2, after V lost 4 bases and J lost 4 bases. This CDR3 has 12 amino acids. The CDR3 DNA sequence: TGTGCCAGCAGCCCGGACAGGTACGAGCAGTACTTC. It is translated as CASSPDRYEQYF.